These 21 T cell receptor beta chains share one sample of origin, sequenced in a study of cytomegalovirus exposure and HLA in healthy donors. Researchers ran the PCR with 60 Vbeta and 13 Jbeta primers. Here immunoSEQ multiplex PCR was the method, and the copy in TCRdb shows in-frame clones only, minus some. The sample contains roughly 120,000 clones, 70% to 80% of which appear only once. The sequencing input was PBMCs. Receptors were obtained from a man between 18 and 29 years old in good health and CMV-seronegative.

The V call is TRBV2, the J call TRBJ1-6, with 8 bases identical to TRBD1. CDR1 and CDR2 (germline): SNHLY, FYNNEI. The J segment lost 8 bases and the V segment lost 2 bases, leaving 5 bases of the junction unmatched. This CDR3 has 15 residues. The CDR3 DNA reads TGTGCCAGCAGTGAAACAGGACAGGGCTATTCACCCCTCCACTTT. Its translation: CASSETGQGYSPLHF. The entire variable domain, with the rest obtained from reference TRBV2 and TRBJ1-6, is as follows: EPEVTQTPSHQVTQMGQEVILRCVPISNHLYFYWYRQILGQKVEFLVSFYNNEISEKSEIFDDQFSVERPDGSNFTLKIRSTKLEDSAMYFCASSETGQGYSPLHFGNGTRLTVT.

In the case of this clone: The same CDR3 also results from other DNA sequences found in this sample. J is TRBJ1-5 and V is TRBV28; D is uncertain. V gave up 3 bases and J gave up 5 bases, with 5 bases separating them. This CDR3 comprises 12 residues. The V gene's germline CDR1 is MDHEN and CDR2 SYDVKM. CDR3 amino acids: CASSFRDQPQHF. The CDR3 nucleotides read TGTGCCAGCAGTTTCCGGGATCAGCCCCAGCATTTT.

The gene calls are TRBV7-2 and TRBJ1-1; 9 positions agree with TRBD1. CDR1 is SGHTA, CDR2 FQGNSA, per germline. The CDR3 sequence is 14 residues long. V dropped 1 base and J dropped 4; count of bases not matched to a gene: 1. In DNA form, the CDR3 reads TGTGCCAGCAGCTTAGTACAGGGGGCCACTGAAGCTTTCTTT. It specifies CASSLVQGATEAFF.

This chain links TRBV30 with TRBJ2-3, with TRBD2 matching 12 bases. V was pared by 2 bases and J by 5 bases, with 5 bases of the junction left unmatched. CDR3 length equals 15 residues. Germline CDR1 and CDR2: GTSNPN and SVGIG (reference sequence). CDR3 DNA sequence: TGTGCCTGGAGTAAGCTAGCGGGAGGGGGAGATACGCAGTATTTT. Translating it yields CAWSKLAGGGDTQYF.

This clone was picked up one time. V gene TRBV28 combines with J gene TRBJ2-1, with 8 bases fitting TRBD2. V dropped 6 bases and J dropped 1; count of bases not matched to a gene: 8. Germline V gives CDR1 MDHEN, CDR2 SYDVKM. The CDR3 runs to 16 residues. The CDR3 region has the DNA TGTGCCAGCAGGAAAATAGCGGGACGGTCCTACAATGAGCAGTTCTTC. This encodes CASRKIAGRSYNEQFF.

The chain couples TRBV5-1 to TRBJ2-7; no definite D call. This CDR3 has 12 amino acids. V gave up 7 bases and J gave up 0 bases, with 8 bases separating them. Germline values: CDR1 SGHRS, CDR2 YFSETQ. CDR3 DNA sequence: TGCGCCAGCTCAAAAAACTCCTACGAGCAGTACTTC. Translating gives CASSKNSYEQYF.

The V gene is TRBV18, the J gene TRBJ2-2, with 10 bases that match TRBD1. V trimming: 3 bases; J trimming: 3 bases; junction bases outside the gene matches: 4. The CDR3 has 16 residues. Germline loops: CDR1 KGHSH, CDR2 LQKENI. CDR3 coding DNA: TGTGCCAGCTCACCGGGACAGGGGTCACACACCGGGGAGCTGTTTTTT. Residues: CASSPGQGSHTGELFF.

This chain joins TRBV19 and TRBJ1-6, with 7 bases lining up with TRBD1. Germline V lookup: CDR1 LNHDA, CDR2 SQIVND (reference sequence). The trim removed 1 base at V and 5 bases at J, leaving 5 bases unmatched. The CDR3 totals 16 residues. DNA for the CDR3: TGTGCCAGTAGTATAGGAGTCGGGACAGATAATTCACCCCTCCACTTT. Amino acids: CASSIGVGTDNSPLHF.

The J gene is TRBJ2-6, the V gene TRBV11-2, with a possible D match to TRBD1 (6 bases). With 5 bases removed from V and 1 base from J, the gap between germline ends came to 15 bases. This CDR3 comprises 17 residues. Per germline, CDR1 SGHAT and CDR2 FQNNGV. Here the CDR3 DNA reads TGTGCCAGCAGCCACTATGCGACAGGATCTGGGGCCAACGTCCTGACTTTC. Its translation is CASSHYATGSGANVLTF.

This clone was seen only a few times. The chain joins TRBV5-5 to TRBJ2-7; D is possibly TRBD1 (6 bases). CDR1 is SGHKS, CDR2 YYEKEE, per germline (reference sequence). Between the trimmed V and J ends, which lost 4 bases and 6 bases, there was a span of 11 bases. The CDR3 contains 12 residues. The DNA of the CDR3 is TGTGCCAGCAGCCCCACAGGGTCCGAGCAGTACGTC. Translated, it gives CASSPTGSEQYV.

About this clone itself: The junction differs from germline at one of its ends, possibly a read error. The CDR3 here is CASSWQEMDRGYGYPF. The CDR3 nucleotides are TGTGCCAGCAGCTGGCAAGAGATGGACAGGGGCTATGGCTACCCCTTC. The chain links TRBV7-8 to TRBJ1-2, with 9 bases fitting TRBD1. CDR1 SGHVS and CDR2 FQNEAQ come from the germline V gene. The CDR3 runs 16 residues.

The genes are TRBV2 and TRBJ2-1, with 8 bases lining up with TRBD2. Trimming removed 6 bases from V and 2 bases from J; junction bases left unmatched: 3. Germline V CDR1 and CDR2: SNHLY, FYNNEI. The length of the CDR3 is 14 residues. CDR3 protein: CASSGTRTYNEQFF. The DNA for the CDR3 is TGTGCCAGCAGCGGGACTAGAACCTACAATGAGCAGTTCTTC.

The gene calls are TRBV4-2 and TRBJ2-3; TRBD2 matches at 9 bases. CDR1 and CDR2 from the germline V gene are LGHNA and YNFKEQ. This CDR3 contains 15 residues. V trimming: 8 bases; J trimming: 4 bases; junction bases outside the gene matches: 10. The DNA for the CDR3 is TGTGCCAGCGGCTCCGGGACTAGCCGCCCAGATACGCAGTATTTT. It encodes CASGSGTSRPDTQYF.

The chain joins TRBV7-6 to TRBJ2-1; 16 bases are a match to TRBD2. Germline loops: CDR1 SGHVS, CDR2 FNYEAQ. This CDR3 is 18 amino acids long. The V gene end was trimmed by 3 bases and the J gene end by 3 bases; junction bases not matched to a gene: 5. The CDR3 loop reads CASSFPGLAGGVYNEQFF. CDR3 coding DNA: TGTGCCAGCAGCTTTCCGGGACTAGCGGGAGGGGTCTACAATGAGCAGTTCTTC.

This clone was seen more than once but under ten times. The V and J genes are TRBV4-1 and TRBJ2-1; 9 bases fit TRBD2. Germline CDR1 MGHRA, CDR2 YSYEKL. V was pared by 4 bases and J by 8 bases, with 6 bases of the junction left unmatched. The CDR3 spans 14 residues. CDR3 amino acids: CASSLGLARDEQFF. CDR3 nucleotide sequence: TGCGCCAGCAGCCTGGGACTAGCCCGTGATGAGCAGTTCTTC.

CDR3 in DNA: TGTGCCAGTAGTCAGCCCCAATGGACAGGGCAGAACTATGGCTACACCTTC. Translation gives CASSQPQWTGQNYGYTF. V is TRBV19 and J is TRBJ1-2; 8 bases map to TRBD1. The CDR3 has 17 residues. Unmatched junction bases numbered 13, after V lost 5 bases and J lost 2 bases. Per the germline V gene, CDR1 is LNHDA and CDR2 is SQIVND (reference sequence).

The V and J genes are TRBV27 and TRBJ1-1; D not certain. This CDR3 comprises 15 residues. V lost 8 bases to trimming and J lost 2 bases, with 18 bases between them. Germline lookup yields CDR1 MNHEY and CDR2 SMNVEV (reference sequence). CDR3 region: CASAAPGELNTEAFF. In nucleotides, the CDR3 is TGTGCCAGCGCCGCCCCAGGTGAACTCAACACTGAAGCTTTCTTT.

The chain uses TRBV28 and TRBJ2-1; 10 nucleotides align to TRBD2. The CDR3 has 16 residues. J gave up 6 bases and V 8 bases, and 13 bases lay outside the gene matches. The germline V gene encodes CDR1 MDHEN and CDR2 SYDVKM. The chain's CDR3 is CASGSPWLAGVNEQFF. CDR3 nucleotides: TGTGCCAGCGGGTCGCCCTGGCTAGCGGGAGTCAATGAGCAGTTCTTC.

The CDR3 coding sequence is TGTGCCACCAGCTGGGGACTAGCGGGGGGACCCAGCAATGAGCAGTTCTTC. Residues: CATSWGLAGGPSNEQFF. The chain carries TRBV15 and TRBJ2-1, with 15 bases fitting TRBD2. V gave up 5 bases and J gave up 6 bases; unmatched junction bases: 8. Germline-derived CDR1 and CDR2 are LNHNV and YYDKDF (reference sequence). The CDR3 runs 17 residues.

This chain links TRBV9 with TRBJ2-5; D not certain. The CDR3 is 15 residues long. V was trimmed by 0 bases and J by 2 bases, leaving 11 bases between them. CDR1 is SGDLS and CDR2 is YYNGEE in the germline V gene. CDR3 region: CASSVVGQSQETQYF. In DNA form, the CDR3 reads TGTGCCAGCAGCGTAGTTGGGCAATCGCAAGAGACCCAGTACTTC.

This chain links TRBV9 with TRBJ2-1; 13 bases agree with TRBD2. The CDR3 has 17 residues. V lost 0 bases to trimming and J lost 3 bases; unmatched junction nucleotides: 3. Per germline, CDR1 SGDLS and CDR2 YYNGEE. For the CDR3, the DNA is TGTGCCAGCAGCGTAGAAGGACTAGCGGGAGTCTACAATGAGCAGTTCTTC. As protein: CASSVEGLAGVYNEQFF.